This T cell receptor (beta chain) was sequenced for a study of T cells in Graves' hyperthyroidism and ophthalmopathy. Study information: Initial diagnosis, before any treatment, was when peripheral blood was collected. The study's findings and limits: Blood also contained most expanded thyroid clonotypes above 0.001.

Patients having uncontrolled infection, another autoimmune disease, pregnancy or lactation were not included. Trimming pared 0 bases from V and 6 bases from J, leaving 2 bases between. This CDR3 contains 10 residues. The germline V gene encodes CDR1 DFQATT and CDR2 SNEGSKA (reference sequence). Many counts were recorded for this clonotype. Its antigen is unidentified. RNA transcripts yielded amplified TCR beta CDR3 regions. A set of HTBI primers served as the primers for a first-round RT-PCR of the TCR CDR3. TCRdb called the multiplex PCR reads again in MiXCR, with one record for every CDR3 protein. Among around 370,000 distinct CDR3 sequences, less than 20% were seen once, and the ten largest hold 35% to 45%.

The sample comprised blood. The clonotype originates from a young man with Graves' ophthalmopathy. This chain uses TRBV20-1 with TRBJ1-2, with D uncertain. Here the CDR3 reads CSARDHGYTF. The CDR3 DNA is TGCAGTGCTAGAGATCATGGCTACACCTTC.